The present TCR beta chain was sequenced within a study of a mutant IDH1 vaccine in newly diagnosed glioma (dated by TCRdb to 2020 to 2023). As for the study more broadly: Patients received eight vaccinations in weeks 1, 3, 5, 7, 11, 15, 19 and 23, corresponding to visits V03 through V10. In the chemotherapy-containing groups, vaccination started alongside temozolomide cycles, whereas in patients who had radiotherapy alone it started 4-6 weeks after radiotherapy. Of the roughly 30 treated patients, approximately 62% were male and 37.5% were female, and the mean age was roughly 40 years. Prior to enrollment, standard therapy consisting of radiotherapy alone, temozolomide alone, or radiochemotherapy with temozolomide had been administered to patients, with the combination being received by most patients. Peripheral blood was drawn at six visits: V03 (baseline), V05, V07, V10, V12 and V13. For exploratory analyses, longitudinal TCRB deep sequencing was carried out in about two dozen treated patients wherever samples were available.

What the study reported, not specific to this receptor: Changes in the top peripheral T cell clonotypes picked up by TCRB sequencing did not appear to be linked to pseudoprogression. PBMC samples for TCRB deep sequencing were selected based on availability. According to the authors, sample limitations meant that analyses of patient blood samples could not be reproduced. Immune responses induced by the vaccine were seen in around 93% of patients across multiple MHC alleles.

This clone was seen more than once but under ten times. The clone's antigen remains unknown. No clone much larger than this one lies a single base away; base qualities are absent. CDR1 and CDR2, looked up from the germline V gene, are SGHTA and FQGNSA. V and J lose 8 bases and 0 bases, and a span of 16 bases separates them. The CDR3 covers 15 residues, taking in both the cysteine and the phenylalanine. Only CDR3 DNA is held: 45 bases, read in frame from base 1. The method was the immunoSEQ multiplex PCR assay. The hsTCRB Kit was used according to the manufacturer's protocol to amplify rearranged TCR beta chain sequences. TCRB libraries were sequenced on an Illumina MiSeq. The paper's processing steps were these. The kit vendor's proprietary platform handled demultiplexing, trimming and gene mapping. Drawn from immuneACCESS, this table holds only the in-frame rearrangements with V and J called that TCRdb kept. Clones are partly lost; checked studies trace under half to an unresolved V gene and leave the rest unexplained. D and trimming come from the DNA, and the V and J calls and clone size come from that table. The table for this sample lists roughly 120,000 clones; 80% of them were counted only once. 5% to 7% of the sample is held by the ten biggest clonotypes.

The sample's time point label, decoded: week 11, during vaccination. Every vaccine dose consisted of 300 ug of a 20-mer mutant IDH1 peptide in Montanide, administered subcutaneously together with topical imiquimod. Newly diagnosed WHO grade 3 or 4 IDH1-mutant astrocytomas showing loss of nuclear ATRX were present in the donors. The samples were drawn from NOA16, a multicentre, single-arm, open-label phase I trial in Germany that tested a mutant IDH1 peptide vaccine in humans for the first time. Genomic DNA for TCRB sequencing was extracted from EDTA blood using the DNeasy Blood and Tissue Kit. The chain uses TRBV7-2 and TRBJ1-1; TRBD1 is a weak D gene call, 5 bases matching. The source material was PBMCs, sampled from a glioma patient whose treatment included an IDH1 peptide vaccine. This sequence originates from a man aged 35 to 55 with glioma. The nucleotide sequence reads as follows: TGTGCCAGCCGGGGCCAGCTTAGCATGAACACTGAAGCTTTCTTT. It translates to CASRGQLSMNTEAFF.